What follows describes a single TCR beta chain. This specimen comes from a study of OX40 agonist ivuxolimab in advanced cancers. Study information: A partial response was reached by three patients: one with hepatocellular carcinoma and two with cutaneous melanoma.

Germline V gives CDR1 LNHDA, CDR2 SQIVND (reference sequence). This CDR3 contains 11 residues. V was shortened by 6 bases and J by 4 bases, with 5 bases between the two germline ends. Peripheral blood came from all dose cohorts at three timepoints. The repertoire was sequenced with immunoSEQ multiplex PCR; TCRdb's copy has only in-frame clones and lacks some. The sample lists approximately 130,000 clones, 75% to 95% occurring once. This TCR derives from an adult with an advanced solid tumor such as melanoma, head and neck, liver or kidney cancer. The V gene is TRBV19, the J gene TRBJ2-3; no clear D. Sequencing was performed on CD4+ or CD8+ T cells sorted from blood, taken in a trial of the OX40 agonist ivuxolimab. CDR3 region: CASSLADTQYF. The CDR3 DNA reads TGTGCCAGTAGCTTGGCAGATACGCAGTATTTT.